The 9 T cell receptor beta chains given below trace back to one sample, sequenced in a study of T cells in localized non-small cell lung cancer. Libraries were prepared by immunoSEQ multiplex PCR; TCRdb keeps only in-frame clonotypes and omits some of them. This sample carries 35,000 to 40,000 clones, about four fifths of them seen once, and the ten largest clones take approximately 15%. Sequencing was performed on peripheral blood, taken before any cancer treatment. These receptors were collected from a male donor at least 60 years old with stage III squamous cell lung carcinoma.

The chain employs TRBV5-8 and TRBJ1-4, with 9 positions matching TRBD1. After removal of 5 bases from V and 6 bases from J, the junction contained 8 bases not matched to a gene. This CDR3 has 15 residues. From germline, CDR1 is SGHTS and CDR2 YDEGEE. The CDR3 nucleotides read TGTGCCAGCAGTTTTACAGGGGGCGGGGATGAAAAACTGTTTTTT. This sequence encodes CASSFTGGGDEKLFF.

V gene TRBV7-2 combines with J gene TRBJ2-5; possibly TRBD2 for D (6 bases). The germline V gene encodes CDR1 SGHTA and CDR2 FQGNSA. Trimming removed 3 bases at V and 6 bases at J, with 14 bases between. CDR3 size: 14 residues. In DNA, the CDR3 is TGTGCCAGCAGCTTTGAAACTAGCCCCAAGACCCAGTACTTC. This codes for CASSFETSPKTQYF.

This clone was recorded a few times. J is TRBJ2-2 and V is TRBV5-4; TRBD1 aligns across 7 bases. Per germline, CDR1 SGHNT and CDR2 YYREEE (reference sequence). The CDR3 consists of 16 residues. Unmatched junction bases numbered 10, after V lost 4 bases and J lost 4 bases. The CDR3 sequence: CASSTEPGQSTGELFF. CDR3 DNA sequence: TGTGCCAGCAGCACAGAGCCGGGACAGAGCACCGGGGAGCTGTTTTTT.

The rearrangement uses TRBV2 and TRBJ1-3; D remains ambiguous. The CDR3 contains 12 residues. V lost 2 bases and J 2 bases, leaving 1 base between the germline ends. Germline V gene lookup returns CDR1 SNHLY and CDR2 FYNNEI. CDR3 bases: TGTGCCAGCAGTGAACCTGGAAACACCATATATTTT. Translation gives CASSEPGNTIYF.

The chain carries TRBV19 and TRBJ2-1; no reliable D call. The CDR3 has 17 amino acids. Germline V CDR1 and CDR2: LNHDA, SQIVND (reference sequence). V was trimmed by 5 bases and J by 0 bases, leaving 17 bases between them. This chain's CDR3 is CASSPFGGSSSYNEQFF. Here the CDR3 DNA reads TGTGCCAGTAGTCCCTTTGGCGGATCGAGCTCCTACAATGAGCAGTTCTTC.

The CDR3 DNA follows: TGTGCCAGCAGCTTGAGGGGTAGGCAGGCCGGCTACAATGAGCAGTTCTTC. Encoded protein: CASSLRGRQAGYNEQFF. The J gene is TRBJ2-1, the V gene TRBV5-4; a weak D match, TRBD1 (5 bases). In germline, CDR1 is SGHNT, CDR2 YYREEE (reference sequence). V was cut by 1 base and J by 3 bases, with 17 bases left in between. This CDR3 is built from 17 residues.

This clone was observed a handful of times. The rearrangement joins TRBV20-1 to TRBJ1-2; a weak D match, TRBD1 (5 bases). V lost 7 bases and J lost 2, with 8 bases in between. CDR3 length: 11 amino acids. Looked up from germline, CDR1 is DFQATT and CDR2 is SNEGSKA (reference sequence). CDR3 sequence: CSGAGNYGYTF. Here the CDR3 DNA reads TGCAGTGGGGCAGGGAACTATGGCTACACCTTC.

The chain employs TRBV7-2 and TRBJ2-7, with D possibly called TRBD1 or TRBD2 (5 bases each). The V end lost 5 bases, the J end lost 0 bases, and 11 bases lay between the germline ends. Germline-derived CDR1 and CDR2 are SGHTA and FQGNSA. The CDR3 is 14 residues long. CDR3 sequence reads: CASSIRDGSYEQYF. CDR3 sequence (DNA): TGTGCCAGCAGCATCCGGGACGGCTCCTACGAGCAGTACTTC.

The chain employs TRBV29-1 and TRBJ1-1; D unresolved. The CDR3 has 10 residues. Trimming pared 7 bases from V and 4 bases from J, leaving 7 bases between. From germline, CDR1 is SQVTM and CDR2 ANQGSEA. This CDR3 reads CSATVTEAFF. The CDR3, as DNA: TGCAGCGCCACAGTCACTGAAGCTTTCTTT.